This TCR beta chain was identified in a study of blood T cell repertoires in COVID-19. Study-wide background: Samples taken during acute and convalescent COVID-19 were collected in the United States, Italy and Spain. The cDNA or gDNA used as material had been derived from T cells, B-cell-depleted T cells, or PBMCs.

Per the original methods: How many nucleated cells were present was estimated from reference gene primer amplification. Sequencing was performed with immunoSEQ multiplex PCR; in TCRdb, only in-frame clones are kept and a portion is missing. The V and J calls and clone size are taken from that table; D and trimming were inferred from the DNA. The data hold roughly 60,000 clones, with 80% to 90% observed a single time. The CDR3 spans 16 residues. V was pared by 6 bases and J by 2 bases, with 6 bases of the junction left unmatched. Germline V CDR1 and CDR2: SNHLY, FYNNEI. The clonotype originates from a man between 40 and 49 years old with acute or convalescent COVID-19. Sample: peripheral blood. The V gene is TRBV2, the J gene TRBJ2-5; TRBD2 matches at 13 bases. The chain's CDR3 is CASRLAGGLGQETQYF. The CDR3 region has the DNA TGTGCCAGCAGACTAGCGGGGGGGCTGGGGCAAGAGACCCAGTACTTC.